Presented here are 11 T cell receptor beta chains from one specimen sequenced in a study of cytomegalovirus exposure and HLA in healthy donors. The PCR had 60 Vbeta and 13 Jbeta primers. The table came from immunoSEQ multiplex PCR; TCRdb's copy has only in-frame clones and leaves some out. This table has 140,000 to 150,000 clones, about four fifths appearing once. Material for sequencing was PBMCs. These receptors originate from a woman aged 18-30 years in good health and CMV-seropositive.

The count of this clone is one. The chain has TRBV2 and TRBJ1-5, with 9 bases fitting TRBD1. This CDR3 spans 15 amino acids. V dropped 1 base and J dropped 4; count of bases not matched to a gene: 2. The V gene's germline CDR1 is SNHLY and CDR2 FYNNEI. As DNA, the CDR3 is TGTGCCAGCAGTGAAGAGACAGGGGGAAATCAGCCCCAGCATTTT. This encodes CASSEETGGNQPQHF.

The V and J genes are TRBV23-1 and TRBJ1-4; D not certain. TRBV23-1 is classed as an ORF, of uncertain function. V was pared by 8 bases and J by 3 bases, with 13 bases between. The CDR3 loop spans 14 amino acids. The CDR3 DNA follows: TGCGCCAGCGAGAAACAGAGTCCTAATGAAAAACTGTTTTTT. Its protein is CASEKQSPNEKLFF.

The count of this clone is one. The rearrangement uses TRBV20-1 and TRBJ1-1; no reliable D call. Trimming pared 6 bases from V and 5 bases from J, leaving 7 bases between. The CDR3 totals 10 residues. Germline CDR1 and CDR2: DFQATT and SNEGSKA (reference sequence). The CDR3, as DNA: TGCAGTGCAGGAGTGACTGAAGCTTTCTTT. As protein: CSAGVTEAFF.

This chain uses TRBV7-2 with TRBJ2-7, with TRBD2 as a possible D gene (6 bases). The ends were cut back, 3 bases at V and 3 bases at J, with 12 bases in the middle. There are 14 residues in the CDR3. Germline V gene data show CDR1 as SGHTA and CDR2 as FQGNSA. This chain's CDR3 is CASSFGGKDYEQYF. The CDR3 region has the DNA TGTGCCAGCAGCTTTGGCGGGAAAGACTACGAGCAGTACTTC.

The chain has TRBV6-5 and TRBJ1-1; D gene uncertain. This CDR3 region has 14 residues. The germline gives CDR1 MNHEY, CDR2 SVGAGI. Trimming took 0 bases from V and 5 from J, leaving 10 bases between them. CDR3 protein: CASSYSGQKTEAFF. CDR3 bases: TGTGCCAGCAGTTACTCGGGCCAGAAAACTGAAGCTTTCTTT.

This rearrangement joins TRBV4-2 to TRBJ1-1; 10 bases fit TRBD1. J lost 6 bases, V lost 0 bases, and 4 bases had no gene match. Germline lookup yields CDR1 LGHNA and CDR2 YNFKEQ. The CDR3 has 15 residues. Here the CDR3 reads CASSQDAGTGAEAFF. In DNA form, the CDR3 reads TGTGCCAGCAGCCAAGATGCCGGGACAGGGGCTGAAGCTTTCTTT.

The chain is built from TRBV19 and TRBJ1-5, with 8 bases that match TRBD1. The CDR3 runs 14 residues. V dropped 9 bases and J dropped 1; count of bases not matched to a gene: 5. Germline CDR1 reads LNHDA; CDR2 reads SQIVND (reference sequence). The CDR3 DNA reads TGTGCCAGCTATGACAGGGGCAGCAATCAGCCCCAGCATTTT. Amino acids: CASYDRGSNQPQHF.

The gene calls are TRBV28 and TRBJ1-1; D ambiguous. Trimming took 2 bases from V and 5 from J, leaving 6 bases between them. CDR3 length equals 12 residues. CDR1 MDHEN and CDR2 SYDVKM come from the germline V gene. The CDR3 is CASSLSPTEAFF. DNA for the CDR3: TGTGCCAGCAGTTTAAGCCCAACTGAAGCTTTCTTT.

The chain couples TRBV19 to TRBJ2-3, with a tentative D call TRBD1 (5 bases). Looked up from germline, CDR1 is LNHDA and CDR2 is SQIVND (reference sequence). This CDR3 region has 14 residues. V shed 6 bases and J shed 0 bases, with 10 bases lying between them. The CDR3 is CASSATASTDTQYF. CDR3 bases: TGTGCCAGTAGCGCGACAGCTAGCACAGATACGCAGTATTTT. The whole variable domain, remainder taken from reference TRBV19 and TRBJ2-3, is DGGITQSPKYLFRKEGQNVTLSCEQNLNHDAMYWYRQDPGQGLRLIYYSQIVNDFQKGDIAEGYSVSREKKESFPLTVTSAQKNPTAFYLCASSATASTDTQYFGPGTRLTVL.

Points on this clone: The junction departs from germline at one end; a sequencing error may be responsible. The genes are TRBV6-6 and TRBJ1-5, with TRBD1 as a possible D gene (5 bases). Germline-derived CDR1 and CDR2 are MNHNY and SVGAGI (reference sequence). This CDR3 comprises 13 residues. Here the CDR3 reads CTSSGGSNQPQHF. The CDR3 bases are TGTACCAGCAGCGGGGGTAGCAATCAGCCCCAGCATTTT.

This clone has just a few counts. This sequence joins TRBV6-6 and TRBJ2-1; 8 bases match TRBD2. The J segment lost 9 bases and the V segment lost 2 bases, leaving 12 bases of the junction unmatched. Germline loops: CDR1 MNHNY, CDR2 SVGAGI (reference sequence). The CDR3 totals 16 residues. For the CDR3, the DNA is TGTGCCAGCAGTTACGGGCGGGGGGCCGGGGAGGTTGAGCAGTTCTTC. Amino acid sequence: CASSYGRGAGEVEQFF.